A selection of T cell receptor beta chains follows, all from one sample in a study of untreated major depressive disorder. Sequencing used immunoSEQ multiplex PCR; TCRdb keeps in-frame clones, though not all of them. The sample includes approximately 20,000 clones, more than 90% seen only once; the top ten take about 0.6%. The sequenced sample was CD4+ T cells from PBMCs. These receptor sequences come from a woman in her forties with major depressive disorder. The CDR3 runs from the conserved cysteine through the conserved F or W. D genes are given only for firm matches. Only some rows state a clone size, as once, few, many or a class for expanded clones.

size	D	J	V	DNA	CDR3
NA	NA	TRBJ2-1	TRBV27	TGTGCCAGCAGTTTATCGGCCAGCTCCTACAATGAGCAGTTCTTC	CASSLSASSYNEQFF
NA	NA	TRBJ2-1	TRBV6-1	TGTGCCCTCGGCACCCCCTACAATGAGCAGTTCTTC	CALGTPYNEQFF
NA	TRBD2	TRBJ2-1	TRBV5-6	TGTGCCAGCAGCTTGGCCCCTAGCGGGGGTGGTGAGCAGTTCTTC	CASSLAPSGGGEQFF
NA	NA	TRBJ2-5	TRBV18	TGTGCCAGCTCACGGGAGACCCAGTACTTC	CASSRETQYF
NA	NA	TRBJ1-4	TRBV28	TGTGCCAGCAGTTGGGTATCGGAACTGTTTTTT	CASSWVSELFF
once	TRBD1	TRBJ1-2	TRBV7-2	TGTGCCAGCAGCTTAGCCATGGACAGGGCGGCTTCTGGCTACACCTTC	CASSLAMDRAASGYTF
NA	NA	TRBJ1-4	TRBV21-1	TGTGCCAGCAGCAAAGCTTGCGGACAGCTTAATGAAAAACTGTTTTTT	CASSKACGQLNEKLFF
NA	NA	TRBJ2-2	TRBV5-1	TGCGCCAGCAGCTGGGGGGACAGCAAGAACGGGGAGCTGTTTTTT	CASSWGDSKNGELFF
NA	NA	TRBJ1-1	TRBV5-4	TGTGCCAGCAGCTCGCCAGCGATGAACACTGAAGCTTTCTTT	CASSSPAMNTEAFF
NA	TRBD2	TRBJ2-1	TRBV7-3	TGTGCCAGCAGCCCCCGAGCGGGGGTCTACAATGAGCAGTTCTTC	CASSPRAGVYNEQFF
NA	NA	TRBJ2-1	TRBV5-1	TGCGCCAGCAGCTTGCCAAACAATGAGCAGTTCTTC	CASSLPNNEQFF
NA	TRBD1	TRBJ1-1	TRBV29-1	TGCAGCGATGGGACCGGGGGACAGGGGGCTGAAGCTTTCTTT	CSDGTGGQGAEAFF
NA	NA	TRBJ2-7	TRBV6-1	TGTGCCAGCAGTGAACGTGGATGGGAGCAGTACTTC	CASSERGWEQYF
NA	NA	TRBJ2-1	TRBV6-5	TGTGCCAGCAGTCGGGCGCTATCCTACAATGAGCAGTTCTTC	CASSRALSYNEQFF
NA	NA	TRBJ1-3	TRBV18	TGTGCCAGCTCCCCAAATTCGGGGACTGGAAACACCATATATTTT	CASSPNSGTGNTIYF
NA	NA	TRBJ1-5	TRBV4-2	TGTGCCAGCAGCAAAGGAGATCAGCCCCAGCATTTT	CASSKGDQPQHF
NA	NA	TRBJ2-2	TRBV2	TGTGCCAGCAGTGGGGACAACTTCGGGGAGCTGTTTTTT	CASSGDNFGELFF
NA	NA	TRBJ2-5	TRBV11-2	TGTGCCAGCAGCCTGGACAGCTCCCTGTACTTC	CASSLDSSLYF
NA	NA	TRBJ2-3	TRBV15	TGTGCCACCAGCAGACCCGCGAGAGAGGGGCAGTATTTT	CATSRPAREGQYF
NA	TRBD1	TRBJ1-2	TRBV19	TGTGCCAGTAGTCCGTGGGACAGGGCGAACTATGGCTACACCTTC	CASSPWDRANYGYTF
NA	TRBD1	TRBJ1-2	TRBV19	TGTGCCAGTAGTCCCAGGACAGGGCCCTATGGCTACACCTTC	CASSPRTGPYGYTF
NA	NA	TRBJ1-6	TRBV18	TGTGCCAGCTCACCAACAGAGGGGAATTCACCCCTCCACTTT	CASSPTEGNSPLHF
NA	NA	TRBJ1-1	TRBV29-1	TGCAGCGTTGGGGGAATAAGGAGCACTGAAGCTTTCTTT	CSVGGIRSTEAFF
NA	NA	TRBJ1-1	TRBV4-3	TGCGCCAGCAGCCGGAACAGTATCGGGAACACTGAAGCTTTCTTT	CASSRNSIGNTEAFF
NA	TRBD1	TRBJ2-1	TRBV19	TGTGCCAGTAGTGTTGGGACAGGGGCGGGAGATGAGCAGTTCTTC	CASSVGTGAGDEQFF
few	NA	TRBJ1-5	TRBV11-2	TGTGCCAGCAGCTCTCTCTCCGGGGGGCCGGCCCAGCATTTT	CASSSLSGGPAQHF
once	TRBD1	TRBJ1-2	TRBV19	TGTGCCAGTTTCCTCCCACGACAGGGAGTCTCTGGCTACACCTTC	CASFLPRQGVSGYTF
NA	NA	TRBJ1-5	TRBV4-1	TGCGCCAGCAGCCAGACATTTAGCAATCAGCCCCAGCATTTT	CASSQTFSNQPQHF
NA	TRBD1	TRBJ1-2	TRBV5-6	TGTGCCAGCAGCTTGGGGCAGGGGGCGCGGGACTATGGCTACACCTTC	CASSLGQGARDYGYTF
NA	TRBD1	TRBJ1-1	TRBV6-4	TGTGCCAGCAGTCAACAGGGGTTCGGCACTGAAGCTTTCTTT	CASSQQGFGTEAFF
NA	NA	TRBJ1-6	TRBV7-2	TGTGCCAGCAGCTTAGGGAGGTCACCCCTCCACTTT	CASSLGRSPLHF
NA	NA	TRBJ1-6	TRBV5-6	TGTGCCAGCAGCTTGGTCATTTTCGGCAGCCGTGTGCCTATCCTCCACTTT	CASSLVIFGSRVPILHF
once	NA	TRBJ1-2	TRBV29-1	TGCAGTCATGGGGGGGTGGCTGGCTACACCTTC	CSHGGVAGYTF
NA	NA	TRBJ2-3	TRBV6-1	TGTGCCAGCAGTGCTGGCCCCGGCACAGATACGCAGTATTTT	CASSAGPGTDTQYF
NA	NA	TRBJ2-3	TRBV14	TGTGCCAGCAGCCAATCGGAAGGACTACTCCTCACAGATACGCAGTATTTT	CASSQSEGLLLTDTQYF
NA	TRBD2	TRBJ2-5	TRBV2	TGTGCCAGCAGAGGGGAGGGGGAGACCCAGTACTTC	CASRGEGETQYF
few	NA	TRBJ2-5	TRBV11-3	TGTGCCAGCAGCCCCTCCAAGGGACTGACAAAAGAGACCCAGTACTTC	CASSPSKGLTKETQYF
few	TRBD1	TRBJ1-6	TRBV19	TGTGCCAGTAGTATAGGTTGGGACAGAGTCTCACCCCTCCACTTT	CASSIGWDRVSPLHF
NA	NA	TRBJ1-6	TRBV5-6	TGTGCCAGCAGTCAGGGATCGGGCTCCTATAATTCACCCCTCCACTTT	CASSQGSGSYNSPLHF
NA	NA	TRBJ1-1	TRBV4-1	TGCGCCAGCAGCCTGCGCGGGCAGAGGAACACTGAAGCTTTCTTT	CASSLRGQRNTEAFF
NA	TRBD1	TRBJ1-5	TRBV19	TGTGCCAGTAGTAGTTACGGGACAGGGGAACGTCAGCCCCAGCATTTT	CASSSYGTGERQPQHF
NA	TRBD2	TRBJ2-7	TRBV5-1	TGCGCCAGCAGCTTGGTGGTAGCGGGGGGCCAGAGCTCCTACGAGCAGTACTTC	CASSLVVAGGQSSYEQYF
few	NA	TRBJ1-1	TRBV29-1	TGCAGCGCCCTTGGGCAGGGTTCGATTGAAGCTTTCTTT	CSALGQGSIEAFF
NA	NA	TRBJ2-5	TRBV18	TGTGCCAGCTCACCTAACCAAGAGACCCAGTACTTC	CASSPNQETQYF
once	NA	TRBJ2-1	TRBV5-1	TGCGCCAGCAGTCCTAGCGCAAACAATGAGCAGTTCTTC	CASSPSANNEQFF
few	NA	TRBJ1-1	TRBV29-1	TGCAGCGTTGCAGGTTTCTTTGGGACTGAAGCTTTCTTT	CSVAGFFGTEAFF
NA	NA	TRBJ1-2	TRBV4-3	TGCGCCAGCAGCCAAGATCTTGGGGGCCGAAGCCCCTATGGCTACACCTTC	CASSQDLGGRSPYGYTF